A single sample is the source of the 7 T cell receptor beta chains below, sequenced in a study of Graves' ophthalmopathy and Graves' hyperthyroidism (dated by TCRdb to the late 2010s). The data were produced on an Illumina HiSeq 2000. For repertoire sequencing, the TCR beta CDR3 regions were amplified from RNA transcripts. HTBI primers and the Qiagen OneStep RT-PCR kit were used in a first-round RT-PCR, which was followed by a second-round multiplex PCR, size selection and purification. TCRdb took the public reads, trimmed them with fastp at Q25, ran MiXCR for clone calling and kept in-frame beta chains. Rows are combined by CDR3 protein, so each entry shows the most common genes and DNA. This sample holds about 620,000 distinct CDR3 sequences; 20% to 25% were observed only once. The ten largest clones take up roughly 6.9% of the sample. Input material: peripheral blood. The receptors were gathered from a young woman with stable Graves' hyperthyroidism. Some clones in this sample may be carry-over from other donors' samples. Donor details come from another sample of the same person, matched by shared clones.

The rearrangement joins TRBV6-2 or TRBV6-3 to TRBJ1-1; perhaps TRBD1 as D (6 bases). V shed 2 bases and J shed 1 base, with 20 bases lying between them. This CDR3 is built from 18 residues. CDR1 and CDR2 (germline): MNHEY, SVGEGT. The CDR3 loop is CASSYAGRQAGANTEAFF. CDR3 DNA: TGTGCCAGCAGTTACGCGGGACGGCAGGCAGGGGCGAACACTGAAGCTTTCTTT.

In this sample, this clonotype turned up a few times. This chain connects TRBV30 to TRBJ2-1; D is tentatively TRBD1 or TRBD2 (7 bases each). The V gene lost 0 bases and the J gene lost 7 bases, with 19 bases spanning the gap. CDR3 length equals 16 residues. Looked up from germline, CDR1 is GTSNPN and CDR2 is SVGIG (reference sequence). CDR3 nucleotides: TGTGCCTGGAGTGTACGTGGGAGGGGGCGGATGAATGAGCAGTTCTTC. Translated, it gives CAWSVRGRGRMNEQFF.

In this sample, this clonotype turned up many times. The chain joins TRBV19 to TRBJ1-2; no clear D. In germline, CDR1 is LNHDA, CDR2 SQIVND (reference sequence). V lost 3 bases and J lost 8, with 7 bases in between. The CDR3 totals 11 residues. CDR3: CASSIGAGYTF. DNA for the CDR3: TGTGCCAGTAGTATTGGAGCGGGCTACACCTTC. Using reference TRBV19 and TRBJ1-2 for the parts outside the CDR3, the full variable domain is DGGITQSPKYLFRKEGQNVTLSCEQNLNHDAMYWYRQDPGQGLRLIYYSQIVNDFQKGDIAEGYSVSREKKESFPLTVTSAQKNPTAFYLCASSIGAGYTFGSGTRLTVV.

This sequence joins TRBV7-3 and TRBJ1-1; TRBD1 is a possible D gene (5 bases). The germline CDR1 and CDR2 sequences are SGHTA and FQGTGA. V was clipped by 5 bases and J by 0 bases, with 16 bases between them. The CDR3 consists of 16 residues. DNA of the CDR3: TGTGCCAGCAGCACCGGGACGAGCATAATGAACACTGAAGCTTTCTTT. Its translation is CASSTGTSIMNTEAFF. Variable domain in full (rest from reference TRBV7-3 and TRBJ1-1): GAGVSQTPSNKVTEKGKYVELRCDPISGHTALYWYRQSLGQGPEFLIYFQGTGAADDSGLPNDRFFAVRPEGSVSTLKIQRTERGDSAVYLCASSTGTSIMNTEAFFGQGTRLTVV.

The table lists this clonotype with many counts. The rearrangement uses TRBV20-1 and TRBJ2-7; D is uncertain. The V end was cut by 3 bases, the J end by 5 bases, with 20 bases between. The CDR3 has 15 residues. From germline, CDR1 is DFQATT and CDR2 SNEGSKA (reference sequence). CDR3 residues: CSASFPLGYGHEQYF. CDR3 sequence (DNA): TGCAGTGCTAGTTTTCCCCTCGGGTATGGCCACGAGCAGTACTTC.

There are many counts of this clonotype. CDR3 nucleotide sequence: TGTGCCAGCAGCTTGGCGACAGGGAAAGAGACCCAGTACTTC. Its translation: CASSLATGKETQYF. This rearrangement joins TRBV7-2 to TRBJ2-5; 7 bases are shared with TRBD1. V was pared by 3 bases and J by 3 bases, with 4 bases of the junction left unmatched. The CDR3 is 14 residues long. CDR1 is SGHTA, CDR2 FQGNSA, per germline.

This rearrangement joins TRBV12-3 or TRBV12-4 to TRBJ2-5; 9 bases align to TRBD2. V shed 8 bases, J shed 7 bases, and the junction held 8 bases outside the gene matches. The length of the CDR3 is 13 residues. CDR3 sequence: CASSTGLAPTQYF. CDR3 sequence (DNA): TGTGCCAGCTCCACGGGACTAGCTCCGACCCAGTACTTC.